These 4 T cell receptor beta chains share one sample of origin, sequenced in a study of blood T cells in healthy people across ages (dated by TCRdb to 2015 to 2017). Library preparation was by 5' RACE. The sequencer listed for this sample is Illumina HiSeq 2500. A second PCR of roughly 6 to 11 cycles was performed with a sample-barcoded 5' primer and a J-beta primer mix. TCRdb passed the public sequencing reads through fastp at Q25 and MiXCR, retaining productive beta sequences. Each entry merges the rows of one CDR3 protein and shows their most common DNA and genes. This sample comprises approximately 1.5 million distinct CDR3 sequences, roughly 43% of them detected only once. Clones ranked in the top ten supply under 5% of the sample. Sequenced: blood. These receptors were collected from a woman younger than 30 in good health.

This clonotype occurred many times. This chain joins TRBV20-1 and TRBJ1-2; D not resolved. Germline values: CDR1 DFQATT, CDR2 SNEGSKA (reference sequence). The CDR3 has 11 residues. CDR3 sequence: CSARDVYGYTF. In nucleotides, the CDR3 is TGCAGCGCCCGGGATGTCTATGGCTACACCTTC.

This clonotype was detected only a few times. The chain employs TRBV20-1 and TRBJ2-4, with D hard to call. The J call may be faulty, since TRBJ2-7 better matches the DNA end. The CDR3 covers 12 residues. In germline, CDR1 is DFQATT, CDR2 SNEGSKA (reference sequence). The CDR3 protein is CSAREALYEQYF. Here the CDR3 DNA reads TGCAGTGCTAGAGAGGCACTTTACGAGCAGTACTTC.

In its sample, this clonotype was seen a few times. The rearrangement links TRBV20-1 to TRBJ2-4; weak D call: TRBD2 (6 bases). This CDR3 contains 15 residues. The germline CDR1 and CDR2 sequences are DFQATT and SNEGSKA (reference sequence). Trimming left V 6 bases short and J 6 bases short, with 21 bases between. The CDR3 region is CSAANPLSGRNIQYF. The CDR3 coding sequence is TGCAGTGCGGCCAACCCGTTGTCCGGGAGAAACATTCAGTACTTC.

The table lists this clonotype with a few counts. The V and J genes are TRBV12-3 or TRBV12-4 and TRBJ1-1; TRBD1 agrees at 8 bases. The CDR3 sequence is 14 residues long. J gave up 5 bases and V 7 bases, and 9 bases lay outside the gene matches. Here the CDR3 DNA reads TGTGCCAGCAATTCAGGGGGCATAATAACTGAAGCTTTCTTT. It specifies CASNSGGIITEAFF.